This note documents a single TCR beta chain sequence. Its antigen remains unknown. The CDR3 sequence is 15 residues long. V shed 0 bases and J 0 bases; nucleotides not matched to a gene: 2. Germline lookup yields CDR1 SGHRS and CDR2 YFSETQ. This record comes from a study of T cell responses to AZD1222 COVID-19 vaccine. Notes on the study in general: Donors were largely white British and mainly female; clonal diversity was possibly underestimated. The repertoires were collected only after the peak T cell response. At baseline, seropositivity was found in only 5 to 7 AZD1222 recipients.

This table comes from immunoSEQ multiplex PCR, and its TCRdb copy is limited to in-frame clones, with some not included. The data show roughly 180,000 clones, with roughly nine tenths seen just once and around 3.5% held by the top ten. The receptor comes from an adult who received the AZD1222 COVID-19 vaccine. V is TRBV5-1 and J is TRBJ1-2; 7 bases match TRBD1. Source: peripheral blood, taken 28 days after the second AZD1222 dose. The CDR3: CASSLGGTANYGYTF. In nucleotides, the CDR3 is TGCGCCAGCAGCTTGGGTGGGACAGCTAACTATGGCTACACCTTC.